Following are 23 T cell receptor beta chains from one sample sequenced in a study of cytomegalovirus exposure and HLA in healthy donors. The PCR used 60 Vbeta and 13 Jbeta primers. Using immunoSEQ multiplex PCR, the repertoire was profiled, and TCRdb retains in-frame clones only, with some absent. The table shows just over 95,000 clones, with 78% occurring only once. Sequences were obtained from PBMCs. The receptors derive from a woman in her thirties or forties in good health and CMV-seropositive.

The genes are TRBV2 and TRBJ2-3; maybe TRBD1 (6 bases). The germline gives CDR1 SNHLY, CDR2 FYNNEI. V gave up 6 bases and J gave up 3 bases, with 13 bases separating them. This CDR3 has 14 residues. The CDR3 bases are TGTGCCAGCAGACGAGAACAGGGTACAGATACGCAGTATTTT. As protein: CASRREQGTDTQYF.

The chain combines TRBV19 with TRBJ1-2; D might be TRBD1 (5 bases). There are 13 residues in the CDR3. The V gene lost 10 bases and the J gene lost 7 bases, with 19 bases spanning the gap. Germline V gives CDR1 LNHDA, CDR2 SQIVND (reference sequence). CDR3 in amino acids: CATDLPGYGGYTF. The CDR3 nucleotides read TGTGCCACCGACCTCCCAGGGTACGGTGGCTACACCTTC.

This clone was observed a single time. V usage is TRBV28 and J usage is TRBJ2-7; possible D gene TRBD1, 5 bases. The CDR3 has 16 amino acids. Germline CDR1 is MDHEN and CDR2 is SYDVKM. V was shortened by 5 bases and J by 2 bases, with 19 bases between the two germline ends. Written as DNA, the CDR3 is TGTGCCAGCAGTCCCCACCCAGGGTCCCTTCCCTACGAGCAGTACTTC. Translating gives CASSPHPGSLPYEQYF.

In DNA form, the CDR3 reads TGCAGCGTTGATGGTGGACTAGCGGGAGGGTCGCAGAATGAGCAGTTCTTC. It specifies CSVDGGLAGGSQNEQFF. V is TRBV29-1 and J is TRBJ2-1, with 15 bases that match TRBD2. V dropped 3 bases and J dropped 7; count of bases not matched to a gene: 10. There are 17 residues in the CDR3. Looked up from germline, CDR1 is SQVTM and CDR2 is ANQGSEA.

The V and J genes are TRBV9 and TRBJ1-3; 8 bases map to TRBD1. The CDR3 totals 15 residues. Germline loops: CDR1 SGDLS, CDR2 YYNGEE. V shed 3 bases, J shed 3 bases, and the junction held 5 bases outside the gene matches. The CDR3 sequence is CASSGQGKGGNTIYF. In DNA form, the CDR3 reads TGTGCCAGCAGCGGACAGGGGAAGGGTGGAAACACCATATATTTT.

The V gene is TRBV28, the J gene TRBJ1-5; D is unresolved. Germline loops: CDR1 MDHEN, CDR2 SYDVKM. Trimming cost V 1 base and J 8 bases, with 18 bases left between them. This CDR3 comprises 16 residues. CDR3 sequence: CASSLYSALPSKPQHF. The DNA of the CDR3 is TGTGCCAGCAGTTTATACTCCGCATTACCGAGCAAGCCCCAGCATTTT.

Only one count was recorded for this clone. The chain uses TRBV2 and TRBJ2-1; D might be TRBD2 (6 bases). V lost 6 bases, J lost 0 bases, and 12 bases lay in between. Germline assignment: CDR1 SNHLY and CDR2 FYNNEI. CDR3 length: 15 amino acids. The DNA of the CDR3 is TGTGCCAGCAGGGACTATTCGAGCTCCTACAATGAGCAGTTCTTC. Protein product: CASRDYSSSYNEQFF.

The chain carries TRBV28 and TRBJ2-3; D might be TRBD2 (6 bases). From germline, CDR1 is MDHEN and CDR2 SYDVKM. The CDR3 extends over 12 amino acids. V was cut by 8 bases and J by 7 bases, with 13 bases left in between. In DNA form, the CDR3 reads TGTGCCAGCGGCACGGGACTTTATACGCAGTATTTT. Translated: CASGTGLYTQYF. Drawing the rest from reference TRBV28 and TRBJ2-3, the complete variable domain is DVKVTQSSRYLVKRTGEKVFLECVQDMDHENMFWYRQDPGLGLRLIYFSYDVKMKEKGDIPEGYSVSREKKERFSLILESASTNQTSMYLCASGTGLYTQYFGPGTRLTVL.

This chain joins TRBV5-1 and TRBJ2-2; TRBD2 matches at 11 bases. Trimming at V came to 4 bases and at J to 7 bases, leaving 6 bases not matched to a gene. This CDR3 spans 15 amino acids. The germline gives CDR1 SGHRS, CDR2 YFSETQ. DNA for the CDR3: TGCGCCAGCAGCGGTACTAGCGGGAGCAACGGGGAGCTGTTTTTT. Protein product: CASSGTSGSNGELFF.

This clone was detected a few times. The chain links TRBV4-1 to TRBJ1-1, with unresolved D. This CDR3 is built from 14 residues. Germline V CDR1 and CDR2: MGHRA, YSYEKL. V lost 5 bases, J lost 0 bases, and 10 bases lay in between. The chain's CDR3 is CASSETDMNTEAFF. The CDR3 region has the DNA TGCGCCAGCAGCGAAACAGACATGAACACTGAAGCTTTCTTT.

The chain employs TRBV18 and TRBJ2-7; possible D gene TRBD2, 6 bases. CDR3 size: 14 residues. CDR1 KGHSH and CDR2 LQKENI come from the germline V gene. V was shortened by 2 bases and J by 3 bases, with 11 bases between the two germline ends. The CDR3 here is CASSPGASVYEQYF. In DNA, the CDR3 is TGTGCCAGCTCACCAGGGGCTAGCGTCTACGAGCAGTACTTC.

DNA of the CDR3: TGTGCCAGCAGCTTAGATTCCGGGGAAGGAGAGACCCAGTACTTC. Protein product: CASSLDSGEGETQYF. The V gene is TRBV11-3, the J gene TRBJ2-5; TRBD2 might be the D (5 bases). The germline V gene has CDR1 SGHNT and CDR2 YENEEA. The CDR3 covers 15 residues. V dropped 0 bases and J dropped 4 bases, with 12 bases sitting between them. Full variable domain (outside the CDR3, taken from reference TRBV11-3 and TRBJ2-5): EAGVVQSPRYKIIEKKQPVAFWCNPISGHNTLYWYLQNLGQGPELLIRYENEEAVDDSQLPKDRFSAERLKGVDSTLKIQPAELGDSAVYLCASSLDSGEGETQYFGPGTRLLVL.

The genes are TRBV10-1 and TRBJ2-3, with TRBD2 matching 8 bases. Germline-derived CDR1 and CDR2 are WNHNN and SYGVQD (reference sequence). This CDR3 comprises 14 residues. V shed 6 bases, J shed 2 bases, and the junction held 4 bases outside the gene matches. The CDR3 reads CASSAREDTDTQYF. CDR3 bases: TGCGCCAGCAGCGCGCGGGAGGACACAGATACGCAGTATTTT.

V usage is TRBV15 and J usage is TRBJ1-4, with D possibly TRBD1 on 6 matching bases. The V and J ends lost 2 bases and 8 bases respectively, with 15 bases between them. The germline CDR1 and CDR2 sequences are LNHNV and YYDKDF (reference sequence). The CDR3 runs to 15 residues. Here the CDR3 DNA reads TGTGCCACCAGCAGAATACAGGGTGGAAGAGAAAAACTGTTTTTT. Its translation: CATSRIQGGREKLFF.

Turning to this clone: The junction does not match germline at one end; this may be a read error. The CDR3 here is CASSQLAGGHEQFF. In DNA form, the CDR3 reads TGTGCTAGCAGTCAACTAGCGGGAGGTCATGAGCAGTTCTTC. The J gene is TRBJ2-1, the V gene TRBV7-7; 12 bases align to TRBD2. The CDR3 runs to 14 residues. The V gene's germline CDR1 is SSHAT and CDR2 FNYEAQ (reference sequence).

V and J are TRBV9 and TRBJ2-7, with TRBD1 matching over 9 bases. The CDR3 has 16 amino acids. Trimming cost V 4 bases and J 2 bases; bases outside gene matches: 10. Germline V gene lookup returns CDR1 SGDLS and CDR2 YYNGEE. Here the CDR3 DNA reads TGTGCCAGCAGCAAGACCCCGGGGACAGGGACCTACGAGCAGTACTTC. Its protein is CASSKTPGTGTYEQYF.

The chain couples TRBV2 to TRBJ1-1; 9 bases line up with TRBD1. J was trimmed by 7 bases and V by 6 bases; bases with no gene match: 12. The V gene's germline CDR1 is SNHLY and CDR2 FYNNEI. The CDR3 consists of 15 residues. CDR3 protein: CASSTQGQGIGEAFF. The DNA for the CDR3 is TGTGCCAGCAGCACACAGGGACAGGGAATAGGTGAAGCTTTCTTT.

V is TRBV4-2 and J is TRBJ2-1, with D unclear. V was shortened by 0 bases and J by 0 bases, with 9 bases between the two germline ends. The germline V gene has CDR1 LGHNA and CDR2 YNFKEQ. The CDR3 has 16 residues. The CDR3 protein is CASSQDGGSSYNEQFF. CDR3 nucleotide sequence: TGTGCCAGCAGCCAAGATGGCGGAAGCTCCTACAATGAGCAGTTCTTC.

This chain joins TRBV18 and TRBJ2-7, with 8 bases aligning to TRBD1. This CDR3 is built from 14 residues. Unmatched junction bases numbered 9, after V lost 4 bases and J lost 7 bases. Germline CDR1 and CDR2: KGHSH and LQKENI. The CDR3 DNA reads as TGTGCCAGCTCACTCCGACAGGGGATGAGGGAGCAGTACTTC. Translated: CASSLRQGMREQYF. Based on the CDR3 plus reference TRBV18 and TRBJ2-7, the full variable domain is NAGVMQNPRHLVRRRGQEARLRCSPMKGHSHVYWYRQLPEEGLKFMVYLQKENIIDESGMPKERFSAEFPKEGPSILRIQQVVRGDSAAYFCASSLRQGMREQYFGPGTRLTVT.

V usage is TRBV5-1 and J usage is TRBJ2-7, with 8 bases matching TRBD2. The V and J ends lost 5 bases and 1 base, in that order; junction bases with no gene match: 8. Germline V gives CDR1 SGHRS, CDR2 YFSETQ. The CDR3 consists of 15 residues. The CDR3 reads CASRSLAGESYEQYF. As DNA, the CDR3 is TGCGCCAGCAGGTCTCTAGCGGGCGAGTCCTACGAGCAGTACTTC.

Here the CDR3 reads CASSNYPLRGSGTDTQYF. In DNA form, the CDR3 reads TGTGCCAGCAGCAATTACCCCCTTCGCGGGAGTGGGACAGATACGCAGTATTTT. V gene TRBV27 combines with J gene TRBJ2-3, with 7 positions matching TRBD2. From germline, CDR1 is MNHEY and CDR2 SMNVEV (reference sequence). CDR3 length: 18 residues. V lost 6 bases and J lost 3; bases outside the gene matches: 18.

A few counts support this clone. V usage is TRBV7-9 and J usage is TRBJ2-7; 11 nucleotides align to TRBD2. The CDR3 sequence is 16 residues long. Per the germline V gene, CDR1 is SEHNR and CDR2 is FQNEAQ (reference sequence). V shed 5 bases and J 3 bases; nucleotides not matched to a gene: 9. The CDR3 protein is CASSLRRLAGGYEQYF. CDR3 sequence (DNA): TGTGCCAGCAGCCTTCGACGGCTAGCGGGGGGCTACGAGCAGTACTTC.

The V and J genes are TRBV6-1 and TRBJ2-2, with 7 bases fitting TRBD1. The junction had 4 bases not matched to a gene; V was cut back by 6 bases and J by 0 bases. CDR3 length: 15 residues. From germline, CDR1 is MNHNS and CDR2 SASEGT. CDR3 in amino acids: CASRTGSSNTGELFF. The DNA of the CDR3 is TGTGCCAGCAGGACAGGGTCATCGAACACCGGGGAGCTGTTTTTT.